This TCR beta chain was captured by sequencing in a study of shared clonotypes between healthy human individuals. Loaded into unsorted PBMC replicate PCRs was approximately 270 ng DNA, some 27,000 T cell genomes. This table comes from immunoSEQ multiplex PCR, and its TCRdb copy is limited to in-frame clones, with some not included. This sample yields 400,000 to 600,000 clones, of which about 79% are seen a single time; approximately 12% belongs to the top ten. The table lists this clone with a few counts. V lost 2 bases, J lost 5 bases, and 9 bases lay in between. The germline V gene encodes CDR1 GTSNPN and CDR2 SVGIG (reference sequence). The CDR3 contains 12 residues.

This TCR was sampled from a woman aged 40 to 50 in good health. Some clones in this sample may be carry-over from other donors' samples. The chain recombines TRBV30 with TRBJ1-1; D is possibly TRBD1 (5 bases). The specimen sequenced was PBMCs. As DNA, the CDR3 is TGTGCCTGGAGTTCGGGGCAGACTGAAGCTTTCTTT. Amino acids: CAWSSGQTEAFF.